These 32 T cell receptor beta chains originate from one sample sequenced in a study of spatial heterogeneity in lung cancer (dated by TCRdb to between 2019 and 2020). Summary of the overall study and its limitations: The tumor nonsynonymous mutation count correlated with the number of expanded alpha and beta TCRs within the tumor.

Explained via the paper, the time point label denotes: sample taken at primary tumor resection. The library was obtained by 5' RACE. Sequenced on a NextSeq 500. TCRdb reworked the public reads: Q25 trimming with fastp, MiXCR clone assembly, productive beta chains retained. When rows share a CDR3 protein, they turn into one entry using the most common DNA and genes. This sample holds some 96,000 distinct CDR3 sequences; 3.5% to 5% were observed only once. Of the sample, approximately 21% falls within the top ten clones. No antigen has been identified for these receptors. The sequencing here drew on lung tumor tissue, taken at surgery. The receptors come from a male donor with early-stage non-small cell lung cancer.

This chain uses TRBV21-1 with TRBJ1-1; the table's TRBD1 call for D was not verified on the DNA. TRBV21-1 is assigned pseudogene status. This CDR3 has 17 amino acids. Here the CDR3 DNA reads TGTGCCAGCAGCACGTTGGGACAGGGGGCTCGACCTATAGGGGGCCTCTTT. Its translation is CASSTLGQGARPIGGLF.

This clonotype was observed many times. The chain recombines TRBV11-2 with TRBJ2-5; D call uncertain. The CDR3 runs to 12 residues. Germline-derived CDR1 and CDR2 are SGHAT and FQNNGV. V was trimmed by 1 base and J by 7 bases, leaving 7 bases between them. CDR3 bases: TGTGCCAGCAGCTTAGGTCCTGGGACCCAGTACTTC. This sequence encodes CASSLGPGTQYF.

At least ten counts were recorded for this clonotype. The chain links TRBV6-5 to TRBJ1-6, with TRBD1 as a possible D gene (6 bases). V lost 2 bases and J 7 bases, leaving 15 bases between the germline ends. From germline, CDR1 is MNHEY and CDR2 SVGAGI. The CDR3 sequence is 16 residues long. The CDR3 sequence is CASSYPRGGENSPLHF. CDR3 sequence (DNA): TGTGCCAGCAGTTACCCCAGGGGCGGGGAAAATTCACCCCTCCACTTT.

The CDR3 protein is CSAQRGTEKLFF. The CDR3 DNA reads TGCAGTGCCCAGCGGGGGACAGAAAAACTGTTTTTT. The chain is built from TRBV20-1 and TRBJ1-4, with D tentatively TRBD1 (6 bases). Trimming removed 6 bases from V and 8 bases from J, with 13 bases in between. The CDR3 runs 12 residues. Germline CDR1 reads DFQATT; CDR2 reads SNEGSKA (reference sequence).

Ten or more counts support this clonotype. The CDR3 loop reads CASTPPQEANVLTF. The DNA for the CDR3 is TGTGCCAGCACCCCCCCACAGGAGGCCAACGTCCTGACTTTC. V gene TRBV5-4 combines with J gene TRBJ2-6; a weak D match, TRBD1 (5 bases). V was shortened by 6 bases and J by 6 bases, with 13 bases between the two germline ends. The CDR3 extends over 14 amino acids. Germline V lookup: CDR1 SGHNT, CDR2 YYREEE (reference sequence).

This clonotype was counted only a few times. The gene calls are TRBV5-1 and TRBJ2-7, with D unresolved. V shed 4 bases and J shed 6 bases, with 20 bases lying between them. CDR3 length: 15 amino acids. Germline V gives CDR1 SGHRS, CDR2 YFSETQ. The CDR3 DNA follows: TGCGCCAGCAGCCTTGGATTGGCGGTGCCGCGCGAGCAGTACTTC. It is translated as CASSLGLAVPREQYF.

This clonotype was detected ten times or more. This chain connects TRBV20-1 to TRBJ2-7, with TRBD1 as a possible D gene (5 bases). CDR3 length equals 14 residues. V lost 3 bases to trimming and J lost 2 bases, with 14 bases between them. Germline lookup yields CDR1 DFQATT and CDR2 SNEGSKA (reference sequence). CDR3 in amino acids: CSARLPGRPYEQYF. CDR3 coding DNA: TGCAGTGCTAGGCTCCCAGGGCGCCCCTACGAGCAGTACTTC.

This clonotype has only a few counts. The chain is built from TRBV7-8 and TRBJ2-3; D is unclear. V was trimmed by 4 bases and J by 2 bases, leaving 13 bases between them. The CDR3 is 15 residues long. The V gene's germline CDR1 is SGHVS and CDR2 FQNEAQ. CDR3 sequence reads: CASSSHKWFTDTQYF. The CDR3 nucleotides are TGTGCCAGCAGCTCCCATAAGTGGTTCACAGATACGCAGTATTTT.

This clonotype was counted at least ten times. V and J are TRBV10-3 and TRBJ1-4, with unresolved D. The length of the CDR3 is 16 residues. Germline-derived CDR1 and CDR2 are ENHRY and SYGVKD. The germline V and J ends were trimmed by 0 bases and 3 bases, with 11 bases remaining between them. The DNA of the CDR3 is TGTGCCATCAGTGAGTCGAAGGGCTTGGCTAATGAAAAACTGTTTTTT. This gives the protein CAISESKGLANEKLFF.

The chain has TRBV7-9 and TRBJ2-3; D not resolved. The CDR3 length is 11 residues. Germline CDR1 is SEHNR and CDR2 is FQNEAQ (reference sequence). Trimming left V 9 bases short and J 2 bases short, with 6 bases between. In DNA form, the CDR3 reads TGTGCCAGTGAGTACACAGATACGCAGTATTTT. Encoded protein: CASEYTDTQYF.

Only a few counts were recorded for this clonotype. The genes are TRBV29-1 and TRBJ2-5; 8 bases map to TRBD1. CDR1 SQVTM and CDR2 ANQGSEA come from the germline V gene. The CDR3 has 13 amino acids. Trimming removed 6 bases from V and 1 base from J; junction bases left unmatched: 4. The CDR3, as DNA: TGCAGCGTCGGACAGGGATTCCAAGAGACCCAGTACTTC. Translating it yields CSVGQGFQETQYF.

This clonotype was picked up many times. The chain links TRBV12-3 or TRBV12-4 to TRBJ1-2; 8 nucleotides match TRBD1. Trimming took 3 bases from V and 13 from J; bases not matched to a gene: 13. The CDR3 has 14 residues. CDR3 nucleotide sequence: TGTGCCAGCAGTTTGGGCGGGACAGGCGACACTCGCACCTTC. Translating it yields CASSLGGTGDTRTF.

This clonotype was seen many times. The chain recombines TRBV2 with TRBJ1-5; possibly TRBD1 for D (6 bases). CDR1 is SNHLY and CDR2 is FYNNEI in the germline V gene. The CDR3 totals 15 residues. The V and J ends lost 5 bases and 0 bases respectively, with 11 bases between them. CDR3 DNA sequence: TGTGCCAGCAGTTTACGGACAGCTAGCAATCAGCCCCAGCATTTT. This codes for CASSLRTASNQPQHF.

This clonotype showed up many times. The chain recombines TRBV7-9 with TRBJ2-1, with 7 nucleotides matching TRBD2. Unmatched junction bases numbered 2, after V lost 3 bases and J lost 9 bases. The CDR3 contains 12 residues. CDR1 is SEHNR and CDR2 is FQNEAQ in the germline V gene (reference sequence). The chain's CDR3 is CASSFPGGEQFF. CDR3 bases: TGTGCCAGCAGCTTCCCGGGGGGTGAGCAGTTCTTC.

This clonotype was counted between two and nine times. The V call is TRBV28, the J call TRBJ2-7; D is ambiguous. Germline assignment: CDR1 MDHEN and CDR2 SYDVKM. The CDR3 is made up of 12 amino acids. Trimming took 6 bases from V and 3 from J, leaving 9 bases between them. The CDR3 loop is CASSGLHYEQYF. The CDR3 region has the DNA TGTGCCAGCAGCGGGCTTCACTACGAGCAGTACTTC.

The sample holds a few counts of this clonotype. The chain combines TRBV20-1 with TRBJ1-1; maybe TRBD1 (5 bases). This CDR3 is 13 amino acids long. Germline values: CDR1 DFQATT, CDR2 SNEGSKA (reference sequence). V dropped 5 bases and J dropped 0 bases, with 10 bases sitting between them. The CDR3 DNA reads as TGCAGTGCTGGCAGGGACCTGAACACTGAAGCTTTCTTT. The encoded protein is CSAGRDLNTEAFF.

This clonotype was found many times. The chain uses TRBV20-1 and TRBJ1-1; possibly TRBD1 for D (5 bases). V was shortened by 4 bases and J by 0 bases, with 15 bases between the two germline ends. The CDR3 is 15 residues long. Germline V lookup: CDR1 DFQATT, CDR2 SNEGSKA (reference sequence). The CDR3 region has the DNA TGCAGTGCTATACGCCGGGACGCACTGAACACTGAAGCTTTCTTT. Translated: CSAIRRDALNTEAFF.

This clonotype appeared many times. Its ends do not fully match the called genes, so a read error is possible. The chain combines TRBV6-1 with TRBJ1-2, with D tentatively TRBD1 (6 bases). The germline CDR1 and CDR2 sequences are MNHNS and SASEGT. There are 13 residues in the CDR3. CDR3 amino acids: CAGRQALNYGYTF. CDR3 DNA: TGTGCCGGCAGACAGGCGCTTAACTATGGCTACACCTTC.

This clonotype was seen at least ten times. This chain links TRBV7-2 with TRBJ1-5; 9 nucleotides line up with TRBD1. This CDR3 spans 15 amino acids. The ends lost 3 bases at V and 6 bases at J; junction bases unmatched: 6. CDR1 is SGHTA and CDR2 is FQGNSA in the germline V gene. In nucleotides, the CDR3 is TGTGCCAGCAGCTTGGGGACAGGGCTAAGTCAGCCCCAGCATTTT. Translated, it gives CASSLGTGLSQPQHF.

This clonotype was counted at least ten times. The rearrangement links TRBV3-1 to TRBJ1-4; TRBD1 matches at 8 bases. Germline V lookup: CDR1 LGHDT, CDR2 YNNKEL (reference sequence). This CDR3 has 15 amino acids. V trimming: 2 bases; J trimming: 7 bases; junction bases outside the gene matches: 6. The DNA for the CDR3 is TGTGCCAGCAGCCAATTTACAGGGGGAGGTGAAAAACTGTTTTTT. It translates to CASSQFTGGGEKLFF.

This clonotype was seen ten or more times. V usage is TRBV2 and J usage is TRBJ1-5; D gene ambiguous. Deletions cut 2 bases from V and 4 bases from J, with 9 bases between. Germline lookup yields CDR1 SNHLY and CDR2 FYNNEI. CDR3 length: 14 residues. CDR3 region: CASSESVGNQPQHF. The CDR3 DNA sequence: TGTGCCAGCAGTGAATCGGTAGGGAATCAGCCCCAGCATTTT.

The V gene is TRBV19, the J gene TRBJ2-7, with D maybe TRBD2 (6 bases). The CDR3 sequence is 13 residues long. CDR1 is LNHDA, CDR2 SQIVND, per germline (reference sequence). Trimming shortened V by 4 bases and J by 4 bases, and 11 bases separated the two germline ends. The CDR3 nucleotides are TGTGCCAGTAGTAGCGGGATTTCGTACGAGCAGTACTTC. Translating it yields CASSSGISYEQYF.

Only a few counts were recorded for this clonotype. The V gene is TRBV6-6, the J gene TRBJ2-7; the match to TRBD2 covers 14 bases. This CDR3 contains 17 residues. Germline CDR1 reads MNHNY; CDR2 reads SVGAGI (reference sequence). After removal of 7 bases from V and 6 bases from J, the junction contained 14 bases not matched to a gene. The CDR3 region has the DNA TGTGCCAGCACCATCGGACTAGCGGGAGGAAAGGGGCGCGAGCAGTACTTC. Amino acids: CASTIGLAGGKGREQYF.

In this sample, this clonotype turned up many times. The V and J genes are TRBV19 and TRBJ2-6, with D unresolved. Germline V CDR1 and CDR2: LNHDA, SQIVND (reference sequence). The V end lost 5 bases, the J end lost 0 bases, and 8 bases lay between the germline ends. CDR3 length: 15 amino acids. This CDR3 is CASSFRRSGANVLTF. In nucleotides, the CDR3 is TGTGCCAGTAGTTTCCGTCGCTCTGGGGCCAACGTCCTGACTTTC.

The rearrangement joins TRBV29-1 to TRBJ2-3; 12 nucleotides align to TRBD2. With 7 bases clipped from V and 2 bases from J, the junction kept 10 bases outside the gene matches. Germline V lookup: CDR1 SQVTM, CDR2 ANQGSEA. The length of the CDR3 is 16 residues. For the CDR3, the DNA is TGCAGCGCTTACACGGGACTAGCGGGTATCACAGATACGCAGTATTTT. Protein product: CSAYTGLAGITDTQYF.

This clonotype came up many times. The rearrangement joins TRBV20-1 to TRBJ2-1; the match to TRBD2 covers 15 bases. This CDR3 is 15 amino acids long. Germline CDR1 reads DFQATT; CDR2 reads SNEGSKA (reference sequence). The ends lost 7 bases at V and 4 bases at J; junction bases unmatched: 5. The CDR3, as DNA: TGCAGTGGGACTAGCGGGAGGGCGCGATACAATGAGCAGTTCTTC. Translated, it gives CSGTSGRARYNEQFF.

This clonotype was picked up a small number of times. This chain connects TRBV11-2 to TRBJ2-7, with D uncertain. Germline V CDR1 and CDR2: SGHAT, FQNNGV. With 9 bases removed from V and 4 bases from J, the gap between germline ends came to 16 bases. The CDR3 runs to 13 residues. CDR3 amino acids: CASTFGAEYEQYF. CDR3 nucleotides: TGTGCCAGTACGTTTGGAGCAGAGTACGAGCAGTACTTC.

Many counts were recorded for this clonotype. The rearrangement joins TRBV7-2 to TRBJ2-3; no clear D. The V end lost 1 base, the J end lost 2 bases, and 13 bases lay between the germline ends. This CDR3 is 16 amino acids long. Germline V gene data show CDR1 as SGHTA and CDR2 as FQGNSA. CDR3 loop: CASSLVVSESTDTQYF. The CDR3 region has the DNA TGTGCCAGCAGCTTAGTAGTGTCAGAATCCACAGATACGCAGTATTTT.

By proportion, this clonotype is medium-sized. V is TRBV7-2 and J is TRBJ2-7, with TRBD2 matching 12 bases. The ends lost 4 bases at V and 4 bases at J; junction bases unmatched: 5. There are 15 residues in the CDR3. Germline V gives CDR1 SGHTA, CDR2 FQGNSA. For the CDR3, the DNA is TGTGCCAGCAGCTCGTCACTAGCGGGAGGTTACGAGCAGTACTTC. Its protein is CASSSSLAGGYEQYF.

In this sample, this clonotype turned up many times. The chain is built from TRBV7-2 and TRBJ2-1; unclear D gene. The CDR3 consists of 13 residues. V was shortened by 5 bases and J by 9 bases, with 14 bases between the two germline ends. The germline CDR1 and CDR2 sequences are SGHTA and FQGNSA. The CDR3 coding sequence is TGTGCCAGCAGCCCCCACGCCGTTTTTGAGCAGTTCTTC. Its translation is CASSPHAVFEQFF.

This clonotype was seen at least ten times. The chain links TRBV27 to TRBJ1-5, with 8 bases that match TRBD1. Per the germline V gene, CDR1 is MNHEY and CDR2 is SMNVEV (reference sequence). V gave up 6 bases and J gave up 6 bases; unmatched junction bases: 7. This CDR3 contains 14 residues. The CDR3 here is CASRRQGSSQPQHF. In DNA, the CDR3 is TGTGCCAGCAGGAGACAGGGGTCTAGTCAGCCCCAGCATTTT.

This clonotype was counted ten times or more. The chain recombines TRBV7-8 with TRBJ1-1; 9 bases line up with TRBD1. The CDR3 is 13 amino acids. The germline V gene encodes CDR1 SGHVS and CDR2 FQNEAQ. V shed 4 bases and J 11 bases; nucleotides not matched to a gene: 8. The CDR3 loop reads CASSYEDRGTAFF. In DNA form, the CDR3 reads TGTGCCAGCAGCTACGAAGACAGGGGGACGGCTTTCTTT.